This entry features one T cell receptor (beta chain) sequence. What it binds is not known. Donor samples were obtained from healthy Caucasian individuals from Russia, aged roughly 6 to 90. This sample was included in a study of blood T cells in healthy people across ages. Together with a sample-barcoded 5' primer, a J-beta primer mix was included in a second PCR lasting about 7 to 11 cycles. The template-switch adaptor was a 5' adaptor with 12 random nucleotides. It tagged each cDNA molecule. From each sample, at least 2.5 million paired-end reads containing CDR3 were obtained. One entry per CDR3 protein, called by TCRdb with MiXCR from the 5' RACE reads. The sample holds over a million distinct CDR3 sequences, around 40% seen once. The length of the CDR3 is 13 residues. Trimming took 3 bases from V and 7 from J, leaving 10 bases between them. CDR1 is SEHNR and CDR2 is FQNEAQ in the germline V gene (reference sequence).

Study observations and caveats: Donor CMV status was unknown, possibly confounding expanded clonotype changes.

The source of this sequence is a woman younger than 35 in good health. Sequences were obtained from blood. V gene TRBV7-9 combines with J gene TRBJ2-1, with D uncertain. CDR3 nucleotide sequence: TGTGCCAGCAGCTTCTCGTTCCTAAATGAGCAGTTCTTC. Translated: CASSFSFLNEQFF.